These 5 T cell receptor beta chains share one sample of origin, sequenced in a study of spatial heterogeneity in lung cancer. Time point given: blood at routine non-recurrence follow-up after resection. Using its own MiXCR run on the 5' RACE reads, TCRdb lists one record per CDR3 protein. Among about 43,000 distinct CDR3 sequences, approximately 22% were seen once, and the ten largest hold less than 9%. Source: PBMCs, taken at follow-up. The receptors derive from a female donor with early-stage non-small cell lung cancer.

The J gene is TRBJ2-1, the V gene TRBV5-1; tentative D call: TRBD2 (5 bases). Per germline, CDR1 SGHRS and CDR2 YFSETQ. V lost 4 bases and J 5 bases, leaving 10 bases between the germline ends. CDR3 size: 13 residues. The CDR3 sequence is CASSPGGDNEQFF. DNA for the CDR3: TGCGCCAGCAGCCCCGGAGGTGACAATGAGCAGTTCTTC. The full variable domain, completed using reference TRBV5-1 and TRBJ2-1, is KAGVTQTPRYLIKTRGQQVTLSCSPISGHRSVSWYQQTPGQGLQFLFEYFSETQRNKGNFPGRFSGRQFSNSRSEMNVSTLELGDSALYLCASSPGGDNEQFFGPGTRLTVL.

About this clonotype itself: Mismatch with germline at one junction end may stem from a read error. The J gene is TRBJ2-2, the V gene TRBV7-7; a weak D match, TRBD2 (6 bases). There are 16 residues in the CDR3. Per germline, CDR1 SSHAT and CDR2 FNYEAQ (reference sequence). The CDR3 DNA sequence: TGTGCTAGCAGCTTAGCCGGGAGTGGGAACACCGGGGAGCTGTTTTTT. Translated: CASSLAGSGNTGELFF.

Comments on this clonotype: The CDR3 does not end in the conserved phenylalanine or tryptophan, so this is likely a read error. The chain combines TRBV7-8 with TRBJ1-1; D is unresolved. Germline values: CDR1 SGHVS, CDR2 FQNEAQ. Trimming took 1 base from V and 6 from J, leaving 15 bases between them. The CDR3 length is 15 residues. CDR3 nucleotide sequence: TGTGCCAGCAGCTTAGTGTGGCTAGCCGATGCTGAAGCTTTCATT. It translates to CASSLVWLADAEAFI.

This clonotype was seen ten or more times. This chain uses TRBV12-3 or TRBV12-4 with TRBJ2-1; D possibly corresponds to TRBD2 (5 bases). V was trimmed by 5 bases and J by 8 bases, leaving 22 bases between them. The CDR3 extends over 16 amino acids. The CDR3 region has the DNA TGTGCCAGCAGTACACTCCGCGGGTCGTTTATGGATGAGCAGTTCTTC. Its translation: CASSTLRGSFMDEQFF.

The table lists this clonotype with a few counts. This chain uses TRBV4-1 with TRBJ2-1, with no clear D. The V gene lost 0 bases and the J gene lost 7 bases, with 19 bases spanning the gap. Germline values: CDR1 MGHRA, CDR2 YSYEKL. CDR3 length equals 17 residues. Written as DNA, the CDR3 is TGCGCCAGCAGCCAAGATCGTCTTCGGGCTCGTATGAATGAGCAGTTCTTC. Its translation: CASSQDRLRARMNEQFF.